This T cell receptor (beta chain) was captured by sequencing in a study of T cells in Graves' hyperthyroidism and ophthalmopathy. Amplification yielded TCR beta CDR3 regions, with RNA transcripts as the source. HTBI primers were used for first-round RT-PCR of the TCR CDR3. Using its own MiXCR run on the multiplex PCR reads, TCRdb lists one record per CDR3 protein. The sample has under 350,000 distinct CDR3 sequences, 18% seen once; the top ten hold 45% to 50%. This clonotype was counted a few times. The antigen is not known. Graves' hyperthyroidism showing no ophthalmopathy progression within 18 months was considered stable. Findings and limits, study-wide: The model anticipated ophthalmopathy a median around six months pre-onset.

CDR1 and CDR2 (germline): SGHVS, FNYEAQ. Trimming removed 2 bases from V and 1 base from J, with 8 bases in between. The CDR3 is 15 residues long. Sequencing was performed on blood. V and J are TRBV7-6 and TRBJ2-2, with D perhaps TRBD1 (6 bases). This sequence originates from a woman aged 45 to 65 with Graves' hyperthyroidism. DNA for the CDR3: TGTGCCAGCAGCTTAACGGGACAGAACACCGGGGAGCTGTTTTTT. Its translation: CASSLTGQNTGELFF.